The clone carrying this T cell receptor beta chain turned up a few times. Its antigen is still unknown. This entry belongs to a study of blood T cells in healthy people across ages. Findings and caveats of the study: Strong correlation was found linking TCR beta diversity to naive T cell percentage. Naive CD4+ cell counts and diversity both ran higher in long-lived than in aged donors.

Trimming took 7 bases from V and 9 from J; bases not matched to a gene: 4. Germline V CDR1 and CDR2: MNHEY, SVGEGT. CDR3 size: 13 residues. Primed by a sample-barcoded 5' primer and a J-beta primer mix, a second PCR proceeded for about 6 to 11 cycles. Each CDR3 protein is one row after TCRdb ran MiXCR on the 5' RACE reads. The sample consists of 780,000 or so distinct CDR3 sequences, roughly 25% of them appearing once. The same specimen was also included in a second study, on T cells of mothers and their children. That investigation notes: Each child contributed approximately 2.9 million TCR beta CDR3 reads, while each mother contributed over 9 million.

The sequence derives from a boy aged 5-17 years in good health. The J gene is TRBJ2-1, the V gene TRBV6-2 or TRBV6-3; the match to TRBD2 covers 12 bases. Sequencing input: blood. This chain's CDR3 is CASNGLAGLEQFF. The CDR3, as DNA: TGTGCCAGCAACGGACTAGCGGGACTTGAGCAGTTCTTC.